One and the same sample provided the 27 T cell receptor beta chains below, sequenced in a study of blood T cell repertoires in COVID-19 (dated by TCRdb to about 2020). The library came from the immunoSEQ multiplex PCR assay. The source is immuneACCESS, and TCRdb retained only in-frame sequences with V and J called. Part of the clones is not carried over; for the studies checked, unresolved V genes explain less than half of this, and the remainder is unexplained. The sample has roughly 100,000 clones on record, 90% of them singletons. The ten biggest clones cover more than 6% of the sample. Sequenced: peripheral blood. The receptors were gathered from a young man with COVID-19, enrolled during active disease.

The V call is TRBV6-5, the J call TRBJ1-2, with D hard to call. The germline gives CDR1 MNHEY, CDR2 SVGAGI. The V gene lost 0 bases and the J gene lost 3 bases, with 8 bases spanning the gap. The CDR3 spans 14 residues. DNA of the CDR3: TGTGCCAGCAGTTACTCTTGGGGAGACTATGGCTACACCTTC. Translation: CASSYSWGDYGYTF.

The rearrangement joins TRBV19 to TRBJ1-3; D ambiguous. V gave up 5 bases and J gave up 4 bases, with 6 bases separating them. There are 12 residues in the CDR3. CDR1 and CDR2 from the germline V gene are LNHDA and SQIVND (reference sequence). The CDR3 sequence: CASSLRGNTIYF. CDR3 DNA sequence: TGTGCCAGTAGTCTCCGGGGAAACACCATATATTTT.

The rearrangement uses TRBV7-6 and TRBJ2-1; 11 nucleotides agree with TRBD2. The germline V gene has CDR1 SGHVS and CDR2 FNYEAQ. CDR3 length: 18 residues. The J segment lost 0 bases and the V segment lost 2 bases, leaving 6 bases of the junction unmatched. The CDR3 sequence is CASSLPLAGGNSYNEQFF. The DNA for the CDR3 is TGTGCCAGCAGCTTACCGCTAGCGGGAGGAAACTCCTACAATGAGCAGTTCTTC.

This clone was detected once. The chain employs TRBV10-2 and TRBJ2-3; 12 positions match TRBD2. The ends lost 3 bases at V and 0 bases at J; junction bases unmatched: 4. Germline V gene sequence: CDR1 WSHSY, CDR2 SAAADI. This CDR3 is 17 amino acids long. CDR3 nucleotides: TGCGCCAGCAGTGACTCCGGGACTAGCGGGAGCACAGATACGCAGTATTTT. This encodes CASSDSGTSGSTDTQYF.

This sequence joins TRBV11-2 and TRBJ1-2; D ambiguous. The germline CDR1 and CDR2 sequences are SGHAT and FQNNGV. The CDR3 covers 16 residues. V was cut by 2 bases and J by 0 bases, with 13 bases left in between. The CDR3 sequence is CASSLISRNTNYGYTF. CDR3 in DNA: TGTGCCAGCAGCTTAATATCGAGGAACACTAACTATGGCTACACCTTC.

The CDR3 nucleotides read TGTGCCAGCAGCCCGGACACTTGGGTGGAGGGGACCCAGTACTTC. This sequence encodes CASSPDTWVEGTQYF. This chain connects TRBV3-1 (or the pseudogene TRBV3-2) to TRBJ2-5; D might be TRBD2 (6 bases). The CDR3 length is 15 residues. The ends were cut back, 4 bases at V and 7 bases at J, with 19 bases in the middle. Germline loops: CDR1 LGHDT, CDR2 YNNKEL (reference sequence).

This sequence joins TRBV11-2 and TRBJ2-1, with 14 bases lining up with TRBD2. This CDR3 has 15 amino acids. Germline CDR1 SGHAT, CDR2 FQNNGV. V was pared by 1 base and J by 7 bases, with 0 bases of the junction left unmatched. The CDR3 protein is CASSLGTSGRNEQFF. CDR3 DNA sequence: TGTGCCAGCAGCTTAGGGACTAGCGGGAGGAATGAGCAGTTCTTC.

The genes are TRBV15 and TRBJ2-7, with TRBD2 identical over 7 bases. Germline CDR1 reads LNHNV; CDR2 reads YYDKDF (reference sequence). This CDR3 comprises 16 residues. The V segment lost 0 bases and the J segment 9 bases; nucleotides outside the gene matches: 14. CDR3 nucleotide sequence: TGTGCCACCAGCAGAGATCGGAGGGCCCGGGGGGAGGGGCAGTACTTC. Protein sequence: CATSRDRRARGEGQYF.

V usage is TRBV28 and J usage is TRBJ2-2, with 7 bases identical to TRBD1. The J segment lost 8 bases and the V segment lost 6 bases, leaving 6 bases of the junction unmatched. The CDR3 is made up of 13 amino acids. Germline CDR1 is MDHEN and CDR2 is SYDVKM. CDR3 in amino acids: CASRTGYLGELFF. For the CDR3, the DNA is TGTGCCAGCAGGACAGGGTATCTAGGGGAGCTGTTTTTT. Full variable domain (missing parts from reference TRBV28 and TRBJ2-2): DVKVTQSSRYLVKRTGEKVFLECVQDMDHENMFWYRQDPGLGLRLIYFSYDVKMKEKGDIPEGYSVSREKKERFSLILESASTNQTSMYLCASRTGYLGELFFGEGSRLTVL.

The rearrangement joins TRBV13 to TRBJ2-1; 9 bases are a match to TRBD1. Unmatched junction bases numbered 12, after V lost 5 bases and J lost 10 bases. CDR1 is PRHDT and CDR2 is FYEKMQ in the germline V gene (reference sequence). The CDR3 spans 15 residues. CDR3 in amino acids: CASSPPGQGSEEQFF. The CDR3 DNA is TGTGCCAGCAGCCCCCCGGGACAGGGATCAGAGGAGCAGTTCTTC.

The chain couples TRBV4-1 to TRBJ2-1; D is ambiguous. Trimming took 3 bases from V and 0 from J, leaving 9 bases between them. The CDR3 length is 15 residues. Germline CDR1 reads MGHRA; CDR2 reads YSYEKL. Here the CDR3 DNA reads TGCGCCAGCAGCCAGGTATCGAGCTCCTACAATGAGCAGTTCTTC. Protein sequence: CASSQVSSSYNEQFF.

The CDR3 nucleotides read TGCAGCGTTGGGTTGCGACAGTCGAACACTGAAGCTTTCTTT. Translating it yields CSVGLRQSNTEAFF. The chain uses TRBV29-1 and TRBJ1-1, with D perhaps TRBD1 (5 bases). V shed 4 bases and J shed 1 base, with 13 bases lying between them. The CDR3 extends over 14 amino acids. CDR1 is SQVTM, CDR2 ANQGSEA, per germline.

This chain connects TRBV5-4 to TRBJ1-1; D remains unclear. This CDR3 has 11 amino acids. V was pared by 6 bases and J by 8 bases, with 11 bases between. Germline-derived CDR1 and CDR2 are SGHNT and YYREEE (reference sequence). CDR3 loop: CASTRGLEAFF. The CDR3 DNA is TGTGCCAGCACCCGAGGGCTCGAAGCTTTCTTT.

The CDR3 spells CASSVVEGQGIDTIYF. The CDR3 nucleotides are TGTGCCAGCAGCGTAGTTGAGGGACAGGGGATAGACACCATATATTTT. The V call is TRBV9, the J call TRBJ1-3; 10 nucleotides match TRBD1. V lost 0 bases to trimming and J lost 8 bases; unmatched junction nucleotides: 8. This CDR3 has 16 residues. CDR1 and CDR2 from the germline V gene are SGDLS and YYNGEE. Variable domain in full (rest from reference TRBV9 and TRBJ1-3): DSGVTQTPKHLITATGQRVTLRCSPRSGDLSVYWYQQSLDQGLQFLIQYYNGEERAKGNILERFSAQQFPDLHSELNLSSLELGDSALYFCASSVVEGQGIDTIYFGEGSWLTVV.

V and J are TRBV27 and TRBJ2-7; D gene uncertain. Germline CDR1 is MNHEY and CDR2 is SMNVEV (reference sequence). This CDR3 contains 13 residues. V was pared by 5 bases and J by 0 bases, with 8 bases between. DNA for the CDR3: TGTGCCAGCAGTCCAGTGCCCTCCTACGAGCAGTACTTC. It is translated as CASSPVPSYEQYF.

This clone was seen a few times. CDR3 DNA sequence: TGTGCCAGTACTCCTCTTGGGGGGGCGGTGAGGACTGAAGCTTTCTTT. Translation: CASTPLGGAVRTEAFF. V gene TRBV19 combines with J gene TRBJ1-1; maybe TRBD1 (6 bases). The CDR3 has 16 residues. Germline CDR1 is LNHDA and CDR2 is SQIVND (reference sequence). V lost 7 bases to trimming and J lost 5 bases, with 23 bases between them.

This rearrangement joins TRBV15 to TRBJ1-3; D is uncertain. V lost 0 bases and J 2 bases, leaving 8 bases between the germline ends. This CDR3 contains 15 residues. Germline V gives CDR1 LNHNV, CDR2 YYDKDF (reference sequence). CDR3 DNA: TGTGCCACCAGCAGAGATCTAGGAACTGGAAACACCATATATTTT. Translation gives CATSRDLGTGNTIYF.

The count of this clone is one. The V and J genes are TRBV11-2 and TRBJ1-1; 9 bases fit TRBD1. This CDR3 comprises 16 residues. The germline gives CDR1 SGHAT, CDR2 FQNNGV. V gave up 4 bases and J gave up 1 base; unmatched junction bases: 7. CDR3 protein: CASSSRTGVWNTEAFF. CDR3 nucleotide sequence: TGTGCCAGCAGCTCCCGGACAGGGGTATGGAACACTGAAGCTTTCTTT.

The chain recombines TRBV30 with TRBJ2-2, with TRBD1 matching 9 bases. Germline V lookup: CDR1 GTSNPN, CDR2 SVGIG (reference sequence). V lost 4 bases to trimming and J lost 6 bases; unmatched junction nucleotides: 9. The length of the CDR3 is 15 residues. CDR3 sequence (DNA): TGTGCCTGGACCCTTGGGACAGGGAATTCCGGGGAGCTGTTTTTT. It codes for CAWTLGTGNSGELFF.

The chain joins TRBV10-2 to TRBJ2-1; 7 bases fit TRBD2. Trimming at V came to 7 bases and at J to 4 bases, leaving 7 bases not matched to a gene. The CDR3 sequence is 14 residues long. Germline V CDR1 and CDR2: WSHSY, SAAADI. CDR3 in amino acids: CASTGSSGYNEQFF. For the CDR3, the DNA is TGCGCCAGCACGGGCTCTAGCGGATACAATGAGCAGTTCTTC.

The V gene is TRBV30, the J gene TRBJ2-1; 8 bases fit TRBD2. With V trimmed by 0 bases and J by 8 bases, 9 bases remained unmatched. This CDR3 comprises 15 residues. The germline CDR1 and CDR2 sequences are GTSNPN and SVGIG (reference sequence). The CDR3 DNA sequence: TGTGCCTGGAGTGTTGGCAGCGGGAGTAGATATGAGCAGTTCTTC. Translated, it gives CAWSVGSGSRYEQFF.

This clone was counted only a few times. The chain joins TRBV5-1 to TRBJ1-5; 8 bases are a match to TRBD1. CDR1 and CDR2 from the germline V gene are SGHRS and YFSETQ. The CDR3 runs to 15 residues. With 4 bases clipped from V and 7 bases from J, the junction kept 10 bases outside the gene matches. The CDR3 DNA reads TGCGCCAGCAGCGCGACAGGGGCACGCGACCAGCCCCAGCATTTT. It specifies CASSATGARDQPQHF. The variable domain in full, completed from reference TRBV5-1 and TRBJ1-5, reads KAGVTQTPRYLIKTRGQQVTLSCSPISGHRSVSWYQQTPGQGLQFLFEYFSETQRNKGNFPGRFSGRQFSNSRSEMNVSTLELGDSALYLCASSATGARDQPQHFGDGTRLSIL.

The gene calls are TRBV19 and TRBJ2-7; 8 positions agree with TRBD2. The germline CDR1 and CDR2 sequences are LNHDA and SQIVND (reference sequence). V lost 1 base, J lost 5 bases, and 4 bases stayed unmatched. This CDR3 is built from 14 residues. CDR3 sequence reads: CASSIVLAAHEQYF. CDR3 DNA: TGTGCCAGTAGTATAGTACTAGCGGCGCACGAGCAGTACTTC.

The chain uses TRBV6-2 or TRBV6-3 and TRBJ1-6, with no clear D. This CDR3 region has 14 residues. V lost 2 bases and J 7 bases, leaving 9 bases between the germline ends. Germline values: CDR1 MNHEY, CDR2 SVGEGT. The CDR3 sequence is CASSYGQINSPLHF. The DNA of the CDR3 is TGTGCCAGCAGTTACGGGCAGATCAATTCACCCCTCCACTTT.

As concerns this clone: The identical CDR3 is also encoded by other nucleotide sequences in the sample. The chain uses TRBV4-3 and TRBJ1-2, with D hard to call. The V and J ends lost 0 bases and 4 bases respectively, with 9 bases between them. CDR1 and CDR2 from the germline V gene are LGHNA and YSLEER. The CDR3 runs 14 residues. This CDR3 reads CASSQDYSPYGYTF. The CDR3 nucleotides read TGCGCCAGCAGCCAAGACTACAGCCCCTATGGCTACACCTTC.

The CDR3 DNA sequence: TGTGCCAGCAGTTTATCCGGGGCAGGGGCGGATGAAAAACTGTTTTTT. Translating it yields CASSLSGAGADEKLFF. The genes are TRBV28 and TRBJ1-4; D possibly corresponds to TRBD1 (6 bases). Trimming removed 1 base at V and 6 bases at J, with 15 bases between. The CDR3 covers 16 residues. Looked up from germline, CDR1 is MDHEN and CDR2 is SYDVKM.

This rearrangement joins TRBV15 to TRBJ2-3, with 11 bases lining up with TRBD1. CDR3 length: 16 amino acids. Trimming cost V 2 bases and J 4 bases; bases outside gene matches: 5. The germline V gene has CDR1 LNHNV and CDR2 YYDKDF (reference sequence). The CDR3 sequence is CATSRRTGGGADTQYF. CDR3 DNA sequence: TGTGCCACCAGCAGAAGGACAGGGGGCGGGGCAGATACGCAGTATTTT.